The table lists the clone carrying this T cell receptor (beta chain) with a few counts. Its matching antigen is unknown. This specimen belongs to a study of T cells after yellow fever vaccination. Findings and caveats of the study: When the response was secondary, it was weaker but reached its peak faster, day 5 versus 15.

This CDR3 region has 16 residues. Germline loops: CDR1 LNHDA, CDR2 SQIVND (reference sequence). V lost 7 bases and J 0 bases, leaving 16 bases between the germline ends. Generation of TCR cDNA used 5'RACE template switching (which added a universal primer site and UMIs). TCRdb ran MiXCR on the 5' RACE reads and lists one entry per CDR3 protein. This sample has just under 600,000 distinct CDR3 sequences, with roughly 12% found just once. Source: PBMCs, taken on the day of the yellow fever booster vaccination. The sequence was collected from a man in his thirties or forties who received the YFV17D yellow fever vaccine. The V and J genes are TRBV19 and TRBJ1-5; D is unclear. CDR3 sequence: CASTSLNLYSNQPQHF. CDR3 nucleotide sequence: TGTGCCAGTACCTCCTTAAACCTATATAGCAATCAGCCCCAGCATTTT.